This T cell receptor beta chain was found in a study of shared clonotypes between healthy human individuals. V dropped 4 bases and J dropped 10 bases, with 20 bases sitting between them. This CDR3 has 15 residues. Looked up from germline, CDR1 is SGHTA and CDR2 is FQGNSA. Repertoires were generated with immunoSEQ multiplex PCR, while TCRdb's copy carries only in-frame clones and drops some. The sample comprises approximately 1.5 million clones, 95% to 99% of which are singletons, and around 0.45% rests with the top ten. The sample was naive CD4+ T cells sorted from blood. Subset indicated: CD45RA+ positively selected. The source is a man aged 25 to 45 in good health. V gene TRBV7-2 combines with J gene TRBJ2-1; no clear D gene. The DNA of the CDR3 is TGTGCCAGCAGCTCGGACGGGCTCCAGTTACAGGAGCAGTTCTTC. Translated, it gives CASSSDGLQLQEQFF.